Presented here are 27 T cell receptor beta chains from one specimen sequenced in a study of cytomegalovirus exposure and HLA in healthy donors. The PCR contained 60 Vbeta and 13 Jbeta primers. The assay was immunoSEQ multiplex PCR, and TCRdb's table has in-frame clones only and misses some. The sample yields over 120,000 clones, approximately 80% seen once. Sequences were obtained from PBMCs. These TCRs come from a male donor in good health and CMV-seronegative.

The J gene is TRBJ1-2, the V gene TRBV5-6; weak D call: TRBD1 (5 bases). Per the germline V gene, CDR1 is SGHDT and CDR2 is YYEEEE. This CDR3 comprises 12 residues. The V gene lost 4 bases and the J gene lost 11 bases, with 15 bases spanning the gap. CDR3 residues: CASSLRTPTYTF. In DNA form, the CDR3 reads TGTGCCAGCAGCCTCAGGACACCTACTTACACCTTC.

The chain recombines TRBV14 with TRBJ1-2; a possible D gene is TRBD1 (5 bases). Germline V gene lookup returns CDR1 SGHDN and CDR2 FVKESK. CDR3 length: 16 residues. V was cut by 1 base and J by 4 bases, with 16 bases left in between. CDR3 sequence reads: CASSQVLWGDSYGYTF. CDR3 bases: TGTGCCAGCAGCCAAGTATTGTGGGGGGACTCCTATGGCTACACCTTC.

This chain links TRBV27 with TRBJ1-5; possible D gene TRBD1, 6 bases. The CDR3 spans 14 residues. V lost 3 bases and J 7 bases, leaving 13 bases between the germline ends. CDR1 and CDR2 (germline): MNHEY, SMNVEV (reference sequence). CDR3 nucleotides: TGTGCCAGCAGTTTCATAAGGGGGGGACAGCCCCAGCATTTT. Protein: CASSFIRGGQPQHF.

The gene calls are TRBV14 and TRBJ1-1; D unresolved. CDR3 length: 14 residues. The V gene's germline CDR1 is SGHDN and CDR2 FVKESK. The V end lost 4 bases, the J end lost 7 bases, and 16 bases lay between the germline ends. Here the CDR3 reads CASSPIISGSEAFF. CDR3 bases: TGTGCCAGCAGCCCCATAATATCCGGGAGTGAAGCTTTCTTT.

Worth noting for this clone: Relative to the germline gene, one junction end is altered; a read error may explain this. The rearrangement joins TRBV7-9 to TRBJ2-1, with 8 bases that match TRBD2. The length of the CDR3 is 17 residues. Germline V gives CDR1 SEHNR, CDR2 FQNEAQ (reference sequence). The CDR3 loop reads CSSSLGRRGTSDNEQFF. The CDR3 DNA is TGTTCCAGCAGCTTAGGTCGGCGGGGGACTAGTGACAATGAGCAGTTCTTC.

The chain couples TRBV7-2 to TRBJ2-7, with 10 bases identical to TRBD2. The J segment lost 3 bases and the V segment lost 7 bases, leaving 6 bases of the junction unmatched. Germline lookup yields CDR1 SGHTA and CDR2 FQGNSA. The CDR3 totals 14 residues. CDR3 DNA: TGTGCCAGCACACCAGCGGGGGGGCGCTACGAGCAGTACTTC. Its protein is CASTPAGGRYEQYF.

The chain has TRBV6-6 and TRBJ1-1, with a possible D match to TRBD1 (6 bases). This CDR3 has 11 amino acids. CDR1 MNHNY and CDR2 SVGAGI come from the germline V gene (reference sequence). The germline V and J ends were trimmed by 6 bases and 8 bases, with 10 bases remaining between them. DNA for the CDR3: TGTGCCAGCAGCCTCGACAGGGAAGCTTTCTTT. Its translation: CASSLDREAFF.

This clone has only a few counts. The rearrangement joins TRBV21-1 to TRBJ2-2; whether TRBD2, the table's D call, matches the DNA was not checked. TRBV21-1 is a pseudogene. CDR3 length: 17 amino acids. CDR3 sequence reads: CASSKEGLGSNTGELFF. The CDR3 DNA reads TGTGCCAGCAGCAAAGAAGGACTGGGTTCGAACACCGGGGAGCTGTTTTTT.

This rearrangement joins TRBV15 to TRBJ1-2; 7 nucleotides align to TRBD1. The CDR3 spans 15 residues. The V gene's germline CDR1 is LNHNV and CDR2 YYDKDF (reference sequence). J lost 3 bases, V lost 2 bases, and 6 bases had no gene match. This chain's CDR3 is CATSRIDRADYGYTF. The CDR3 nucleotides are TGTGCCACCAGCAGAATTGACAGGGCGGACTATGGCTACACCTTC.

The V call is TRBV6-6, the J call TRBJ2-3, with 8 bases matching TRBD2. Germline assignment: CDR1 MNHNY and CDR2 SVGAGI (reference sequence). The CDR3 totals 15 residues. The V and J ends lost 7 bases and 7 bases, in that order; junction bases with no gene match: 13. DNA for the CDR3: TGTGCCAGCACCCTGACCAGCGGGGGAGCTAATACGCAGTATTTT. This codes for CASTLTSGGANTQYF.

The chain links TRBV6-5 to TRBJ2-3; 9 bases align to TRBD2. With V trimmed by 3 bases and J by 10 bases, 5 bases remained unmatched. The length of the CDR3 is 13 residues. Germline CDR1 reads MNHEY; CDR2 reads SVGAGI. The CDR3: CASSYSRLAAQYF. The CDR3 DNA sequence: TGTGCCAGCAGTTATTCGAGACTAGCGGCGCAGTATTTT.

V is TRBV6-5 and J is TRBJ2-1; D possibly corresponds to TRBD2 (5 bases). V dropped 5 bases and J dropped 7 bases, with 9 bases sitting between them. The CDR3 covers 12 residues. CDR1 and CDR2 (germline): MNHEY, SVGAGI. The CDR3 nucleotides read TGTGCCAGCAGTACCCGCGGGAATGAGCAGTTCTTC. This sequence encodes CASSTRGNEQFF.

The chain couples TRBV30 to TRBJ2-5, with a possible D match to TRBD2 (5 bases). Germline values: CDR1 GTSNPN, CDR2 SVGIG (reference sequence). There are 12 residues in the CDR3. The V and J ends lost 3 bases and 5 bases respectively, with 10 bases between them. The CDR3 sequence is CAWRLSGETQYF. CDR3 DNA sequence: TGTGCCTGGAGACTCTCGGGGGAGACCCAGTACTTC.

With regard to this clone: The junction departs from germline at one end; a sequencing error may be responsible. V usage is TRBV7-9 and J usage is TRBJ1-1, with D maybe TRBD1 (5 bases). The CDR3 totals 12 residues. Germline loops: CDR1 SEHNR, CDR2 FQNEAQ (reference sequence). The CDR3 region is CSSSLDGGEAFF. As DNA, the CDR3 is TGTTCCAGCAGCCTCGACGGGGGTGAAGCTTTCTTT.

The chain is built from TRBV7-9 and TRBJ2-5; 9 bases align to TRBD1. CDR1 SEHNR and CDR2 FQNEAQ come from the germline V gene (reference sequence). This CDR3 is 18 amino acids long. V dropped 5 bases and J dropped 4; count of bases not matched to a gene: 17. The CDR3 sequence is CASSDTRNRGLRTETQYF. CDR3 coding DNA: TGTGCCAGCAGCGATACCAGGAACAGGGGGCTTCGAACAGAGACCCAGTACTTC.

This CDR3 is CASSSGRGTDTQYF. In nucleotides, the CDR3 is TGCGCCAGCAGCTCTGGGCGGGGGACAGATACGCAGTATTTT. The chain employs TRBV5-1 and TRBJ2-3, with 7 bases matching TRBD2. This CDR3 spans 14 amino acids. The V and J ends lost 3 bases and 3 bases, in that order; junction bases with no gene match: 4. Germline-derived CDR1 and CDR2 are SGHRS and YFSETQ.

The J gene is TRBJ2-7, the V gene TRBV19, with TRBD1 identical over 9 bases. V was pared by 11 bases and J by 4 bases, with 12 bases of the junction left unmatched. The germline CDR1 and CDR2 sequences are LNHDA and SQIVND (reference sequence). The CDR3 extends over 14 amino acids. CDR3 DNA: TGTGCCGTCGCCCGGGGACAGGGAAAGTACGAGCAGTACTTC. Protein sequence: CAVARGQGKYEQYF.

The chain employs TRBV4-1 and TRBJ2-2; D unclear. Germline CDR1 and CDR2: MGHRA and YSYEKL. Trimming shortened V by 1 base and J by 4 bases, and 10 bases separated the two germline ends. The CDR3 is 15 amino acids. This chain's CDR3 is CASSQVLQATGELFF. The CDR3 DNA reads TGCGCCAGCAGCCAAGTATTGCAGGCCACCGGGGAGCTGTTTTTT.

The J gene is TRBJ2-7, the V gene TRBV7-2; weak D call: TRBD2 (5 bases). This CDR3 region has 15 residues. Trimming removed 5 bases at V and 0 bases at J, with 14 bases between. Germline V gives CDR1 SGHTA, CDR2 FQGNSA. CDR3 nucleotides: TGTGCCAGCAGCCTCCCGCGGGTTGGCTCCTACGAGCAGTACTTC. Its translation: CASSLPRVGSYEQYF.

The gene calls are TRBV19 and TRBJ1-5, with TRBD1 identical over 7 bases. Germline CDR1 reads LNHDA; CDR2 reads SQIVND (reference sequence). The CDR3 is 16 residues long. V trimming: 4 bases; J trimming: 2 bases; junction bases outside the gene matches: 8. Here the CDR3 DNA reads TGTGCCAGTAGTACCTTGACAGGGTTCGGCAATCAGCCCCAGCATTTT. Protein product: CASSTLTGFGNQPQHF.

The chain combines TRBV25-1 with TRBJ2-1, with 7 bases identical to TRBD1. This CDR3 contains 13 residues. The V gene's germline CDR1 is MGHDK and CDR2 SYGVNS. The V segment lost 2 bases and the J segment 8 bases; nucleotides outside the gene matches: 3. This CDR3 is CASSETTGDEQFF. The DNA of the CDR3 is TGTGCCAGCAGTGAAACAACAGGGGATGAGCAGTTCTTC.

The rearrangement joins TRBV19 to TRBJ1-5, with 7 positions matching TRBD1. Germline V gene sequence: CDR1 LNHDA, CDR2 SQIVND (reference sequence). The V segment lost 5 bases and the J segment 2 bases; nucleotides outside the gene matches: 6. This CDR3 is built from 15 residues. The CDR3 coding sequence is TGTGCCAGTAGTCTGACAGGGTCGGGCAATCAGCCCCAGCATTTT. The encoded protein is CASSLTGSGNQPQHF.

The chain couples TRBV11-3 to TRBJ1-1; unclear D gene. This CDR3 region has 13 residues. Between the trimmed V and J ends, which lost 2 bases and 1 base, there was a span of 5 bases. Germline CDR1 SGHNT, CDR2 YENEEA. In DNA form, the CDR3 reads TGTGCCAGCAGCTTAACAGCGAACACTGAAGCTTTCTTT. Protein: CASSLTANTEAFF.

The chain recombines TRBV18 with TRBJ1-5; D is ambiguous. The CDR3 extends over 15 amino acids. Germline V gene sequence: CDR1 KGHSH, CDR2 LQKENI. The V end was cut by 3 bases, the J end by 1 base, with 10 bases between. DNA of the CDR3: TGTGCCAGCTCACCTGCGCCGGTAAGCAATCAGCCCCAGCATTTT. This translates into CASSPAPVSNQPQHF.

The chain combines TRBV18 with TRBJ1-1; possibly TRBD1 for D (5 bases). The ends were cut back, 3 bases at V and 5 bases at J, with 22 bases in the middle. The CDR3 length is 17 residues. The germline V gene has CDR1 KGHSH and CDR2 LQKENI. Written as DNA, the CDR3 is TGTGCCAGCTCACCTGCTATATATCGGGCCGGGGGAACTGAAGCTTTCTTT. Translated, it gives CASSPAIYRAGGTEAFF.

The chain employs TRBV21-1 and TRBJ1-4; the table gives TRBD1 as D, unverified against the DNA. TRBV21-1 has pseudogene status. CDR3 length equals 14 residues. CDR3 in amino acids: CASSKEQGGEKLFF. The CDR3 DNA follows: TGTGCCAGCAGCAAGGAACAGGGTGGTGAAAAACTGTTTTTT.

The chain recombines TRBV11-3 with TRBJ2-1; 10 bases map to TRBD2. The germline V gene encodes CDR1 SGHNT and CDR2 YENEEA. V lost 1 base, J lost 7 bases, and 4 bases stayed unmatched. The CDR3 runs to 15 residues. The CDR3 loop reads CASSLGAGGPNEQFF. CDR3 bases: TGTGCCAGCAGCTTAGGAGCGGGAGGGCCTAATGAGCAGTTCTTC.